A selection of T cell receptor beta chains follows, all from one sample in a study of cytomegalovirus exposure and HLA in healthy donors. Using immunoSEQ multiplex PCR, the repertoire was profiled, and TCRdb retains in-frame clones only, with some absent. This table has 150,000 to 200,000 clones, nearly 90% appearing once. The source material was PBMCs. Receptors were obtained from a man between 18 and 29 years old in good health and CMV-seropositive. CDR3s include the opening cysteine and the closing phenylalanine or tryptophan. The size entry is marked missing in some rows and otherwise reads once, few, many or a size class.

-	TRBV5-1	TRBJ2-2	CASSLETETGELFF
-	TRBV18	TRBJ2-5	CASSPSRPPGETQYF
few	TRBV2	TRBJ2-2	CASSGTSGPNTGELFF
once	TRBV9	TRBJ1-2	CASSVTSYGYTF
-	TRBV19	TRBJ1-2	CASSIGDRGLSGYTF
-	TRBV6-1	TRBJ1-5	CASTGQEGNQPQHF
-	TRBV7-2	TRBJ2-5	CASSSGQGGETQYF
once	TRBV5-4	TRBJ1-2	CASRFSGGAAYGYTF
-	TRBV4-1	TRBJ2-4	CASSQELLNIQYF
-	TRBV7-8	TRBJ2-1	CASRPAGGGNEQFF
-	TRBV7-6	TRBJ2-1	CASSPSGGNEQFF
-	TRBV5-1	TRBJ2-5	CASSSPTRLQETQYF
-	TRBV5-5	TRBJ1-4	CASSLAGTGGEKLFF
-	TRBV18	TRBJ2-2	CASSPADRGVPGELFF
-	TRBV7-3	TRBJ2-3	CASSSGTLADTQYF
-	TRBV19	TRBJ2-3	CASSPWDRGDTDTQYF
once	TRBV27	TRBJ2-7	CASSLTTDGGYEQYF